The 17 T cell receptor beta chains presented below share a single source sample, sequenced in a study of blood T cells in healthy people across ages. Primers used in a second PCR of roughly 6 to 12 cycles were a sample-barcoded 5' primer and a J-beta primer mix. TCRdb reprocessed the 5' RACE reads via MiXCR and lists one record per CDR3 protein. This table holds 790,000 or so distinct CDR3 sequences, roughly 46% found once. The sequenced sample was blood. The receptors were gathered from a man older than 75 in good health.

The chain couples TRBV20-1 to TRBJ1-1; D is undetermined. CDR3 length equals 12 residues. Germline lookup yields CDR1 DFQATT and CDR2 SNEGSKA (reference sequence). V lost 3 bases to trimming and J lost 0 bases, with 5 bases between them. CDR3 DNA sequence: TGCAGTGCTAGGCGACTGAACACTGAAGCTTTCTTT. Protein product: CSARRLNTEAFF.

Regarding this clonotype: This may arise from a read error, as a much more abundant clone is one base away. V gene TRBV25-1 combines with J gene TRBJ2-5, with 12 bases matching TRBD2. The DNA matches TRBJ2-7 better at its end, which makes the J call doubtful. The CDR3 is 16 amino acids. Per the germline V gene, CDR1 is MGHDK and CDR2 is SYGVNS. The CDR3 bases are TGTGCCGGCAGTGAAACCGGACTAGCGGGGTCCTACGAGCAGTACTTC. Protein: CAGSETGLAGSYEQYF.

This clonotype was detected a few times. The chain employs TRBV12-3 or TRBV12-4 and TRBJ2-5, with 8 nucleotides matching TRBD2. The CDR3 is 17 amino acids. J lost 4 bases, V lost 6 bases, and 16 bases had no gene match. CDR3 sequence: CASSSRLALRKSETQYF. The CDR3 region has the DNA TGTGCCAGCAGCTCAAGACTAGCGCTTAGGAAATCAGAGACCCAGTACTTC.

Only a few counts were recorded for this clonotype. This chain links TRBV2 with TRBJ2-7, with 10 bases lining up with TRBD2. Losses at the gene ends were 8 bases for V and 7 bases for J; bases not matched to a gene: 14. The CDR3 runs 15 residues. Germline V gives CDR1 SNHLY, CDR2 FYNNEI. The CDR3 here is CASDSKLAGVGEQYF. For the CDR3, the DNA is TGTGCCAGCGATTCGAAGCTAGCGGGAGTAGGAGAGCAGTACTTC.

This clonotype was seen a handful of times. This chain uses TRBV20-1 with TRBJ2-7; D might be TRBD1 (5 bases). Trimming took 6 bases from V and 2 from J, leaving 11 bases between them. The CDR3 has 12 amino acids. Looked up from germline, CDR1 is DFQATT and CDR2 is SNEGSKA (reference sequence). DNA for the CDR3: TGCAGTGCCACGGACACTGCCTACGAGCAGTACTTC. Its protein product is CSATDTAYEQYF.

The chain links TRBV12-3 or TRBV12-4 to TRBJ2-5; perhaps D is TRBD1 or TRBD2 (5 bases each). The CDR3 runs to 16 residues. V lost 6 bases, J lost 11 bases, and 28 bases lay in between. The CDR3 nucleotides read TGTGCCAGCAGCCCCGCGGCAGGGAGTCGGCAGATTGAGCAGTACTTC. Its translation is CASSPAAGSRQIEQYF.

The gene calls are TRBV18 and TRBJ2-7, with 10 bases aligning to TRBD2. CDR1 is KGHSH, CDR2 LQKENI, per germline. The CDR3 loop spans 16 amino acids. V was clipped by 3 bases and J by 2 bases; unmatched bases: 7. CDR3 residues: CASSPTASGGPYEQYF. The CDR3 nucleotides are TGTGCCAGCTCACCGACCGCTAGCGGGGGCCCCTACGAGCAGTACTTC.

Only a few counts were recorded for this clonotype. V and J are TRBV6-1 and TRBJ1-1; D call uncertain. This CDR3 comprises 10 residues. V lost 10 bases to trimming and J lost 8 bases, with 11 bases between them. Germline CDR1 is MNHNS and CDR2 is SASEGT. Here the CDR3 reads CAILAWEAFF. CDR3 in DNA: TGTGCCATACTAGCCTGGGAAGCTTTCTTT.

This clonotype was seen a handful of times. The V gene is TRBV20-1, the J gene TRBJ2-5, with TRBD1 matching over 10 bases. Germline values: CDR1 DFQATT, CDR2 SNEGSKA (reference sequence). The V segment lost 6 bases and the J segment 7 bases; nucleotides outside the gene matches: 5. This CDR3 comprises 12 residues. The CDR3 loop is CSARTGGGTQYF. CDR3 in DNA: TGCAGTGCAAGGACAGGGGGGGGGACCCAGTACTTC.

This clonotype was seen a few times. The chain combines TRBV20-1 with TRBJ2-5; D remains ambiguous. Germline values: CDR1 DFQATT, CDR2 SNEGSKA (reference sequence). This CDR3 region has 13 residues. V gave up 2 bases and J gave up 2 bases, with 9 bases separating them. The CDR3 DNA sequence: TGCAGTGCTAGACCCTCGTTTCAAGAGACCCAGTACTTC. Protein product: CSARPSFQETQYF.

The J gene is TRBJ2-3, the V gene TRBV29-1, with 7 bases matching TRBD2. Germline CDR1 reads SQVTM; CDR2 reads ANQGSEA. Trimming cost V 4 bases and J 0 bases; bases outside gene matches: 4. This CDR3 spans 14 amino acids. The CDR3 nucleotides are TGCAGCGTTGGAGAGACTAGCAGCACAGATACGCAGTATTTT. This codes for CSVGETSSTDTQYF.

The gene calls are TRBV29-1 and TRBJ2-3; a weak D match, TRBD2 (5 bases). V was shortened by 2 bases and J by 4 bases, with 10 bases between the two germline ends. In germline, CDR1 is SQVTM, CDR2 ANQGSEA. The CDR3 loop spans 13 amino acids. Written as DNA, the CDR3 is TGCAGCGTTGAAACCGGGAAGCCAGATACGCAGTATTTT. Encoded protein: CSVETGKPDTQYF.

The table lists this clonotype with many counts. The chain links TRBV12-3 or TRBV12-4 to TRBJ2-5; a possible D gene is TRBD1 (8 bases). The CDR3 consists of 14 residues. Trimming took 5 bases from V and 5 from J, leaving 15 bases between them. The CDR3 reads CASSVTGGGETQYF. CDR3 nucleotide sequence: TGTGCCAGCAGTGTTACAGGGGGAGGGGAGACCCAGTACTTC.

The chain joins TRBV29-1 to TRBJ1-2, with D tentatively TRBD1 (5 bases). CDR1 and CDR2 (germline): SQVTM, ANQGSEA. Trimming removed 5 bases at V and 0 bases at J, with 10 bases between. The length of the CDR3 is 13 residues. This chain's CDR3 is CSVYQGPNYGYTF. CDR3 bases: TGCAGCGTTTACCAGGGACCTAACTATGGCTACACCTTC.

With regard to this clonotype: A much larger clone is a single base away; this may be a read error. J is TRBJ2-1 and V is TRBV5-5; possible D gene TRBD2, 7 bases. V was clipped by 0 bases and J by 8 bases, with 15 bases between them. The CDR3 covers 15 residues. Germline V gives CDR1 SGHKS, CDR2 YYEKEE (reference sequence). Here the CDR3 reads CASSLGGDGGHEQFF. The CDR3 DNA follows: TGTGCCAGCAGCTTGGGAGGGGACGGGGGGCATGAGCAGTTCTTC.

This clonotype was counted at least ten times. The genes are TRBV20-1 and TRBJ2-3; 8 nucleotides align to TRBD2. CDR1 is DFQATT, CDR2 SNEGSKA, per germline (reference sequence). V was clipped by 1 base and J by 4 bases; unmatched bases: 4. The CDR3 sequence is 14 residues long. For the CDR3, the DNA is TGCAGTGCTAGAGGGAGACTAGCGTCAGATACGCAGTATTTT. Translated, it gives CSARGRLASDTQYF.

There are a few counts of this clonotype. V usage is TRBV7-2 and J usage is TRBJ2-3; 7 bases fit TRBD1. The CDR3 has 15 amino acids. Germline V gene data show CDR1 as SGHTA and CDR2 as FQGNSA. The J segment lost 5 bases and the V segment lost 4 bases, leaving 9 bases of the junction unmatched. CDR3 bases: TGTGCCAGCAGCTCGCAGGCAGGGGGTATAGATACGCAGTATTTT. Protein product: CASSSQAGGIDTQYF.